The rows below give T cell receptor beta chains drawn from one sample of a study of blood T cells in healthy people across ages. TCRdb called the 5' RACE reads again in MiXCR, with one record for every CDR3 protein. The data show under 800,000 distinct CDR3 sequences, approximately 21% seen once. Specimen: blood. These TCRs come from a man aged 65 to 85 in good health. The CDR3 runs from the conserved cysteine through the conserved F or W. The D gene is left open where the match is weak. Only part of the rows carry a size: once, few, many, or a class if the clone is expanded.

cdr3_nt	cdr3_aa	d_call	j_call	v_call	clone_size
TGTGCCAGCAGCTTAGAGGGCCTAGCGGACTACTCCTACAATGAGCAGTTCTTC	CASSLEGLADYSYNEQFF	TRBD2	TRBJ2-1	TRBV7-9	few
TGTGCCAGCAGTTTATCCCGCAGGGGCTGGGAGACCCAGTACTTC	CASSLSRRGWETQYF	NA	TRBJ2-5	TRBV12-3/TRBV12-4	few
TGCGCCAGTGCGGGACCCATCTCCTACGAGCAGTACTTC	CASAGPISYEQYF	NA	TRBJ2-7	TRBV10-2	few
TGTGCCAGCAGCGCAAGAATAGCGGGAGCGAGGTACGAGCAGTACTTC	CASSARIAGARYEQYF	TRBD2	TRBJ2-7	TRBV9	NA
TGCGCCAGCAGCTCAGGGACAGGGAGCTCCTACAATGAGCAGTTCTTC	CASSSGTGSSYNEQFF	TRBD1	TRBJ2-1	TRBV5-1	many
TGCGCCAGCAGCGGCGGACAGGGGAGCTCCTACAATGAGCAGTTCTTC	CASSGGQGSSYNEQFF	TRBD1	TRBJ2-1	TRBV5-1	many
TGTGCCAGCAGTCCCCCTTTGACTAGCGGGAGGCTTGAGCAGTTCTTC	CASSPPLTSGRLEQFF	TRBD2	TRBJ2-1	TRBV27	few
TGCGCCAGCACCAGGTCAGGGACCAGAGTCACCGGGGAGCTGTTTTTT	CASTRSGTRVTGELFF	NA	TRBJ2-2	TRBV5-1	few
TGTGCCAGCAGCTTAGGAGGAGCCGGAAACACCATATATTTT	CASSLGGAGNTIYF	NA	TRBJ1-3	TRBV7-2	many
TGCAGCGTTGTCAAGAGCACAGATACGCAGTATTTT	CSVVKSTDTQYF	NA	TRBJ2-3	TRBV29-1	NA
TGCGCCAGCAGCCAAGAAGTAGAGTCGGACATTCAGTACTTC	CASSQEVESDIQYF	NA	TRBJ2-4	TRBV4-3	NA
TGTGCCAGCAGCCCCCTAGCGGGAGGTGGGAATGAGCAGTTCTTC	CASSPLAGGGNEQFF	TRBD2	TRBJ2-1	TRBV7-2	many
TGTGCCAGCAGTGAAGATATAACTGGCTCTCTGGGGCAGTTCTTC	CASSEDITGSLGQFF	NA	TRBJ2-1	TRBV2	many
TGCAGTGCTAGAGCGGCTAGCGGGAACACAGATACGCAGTATTTT	CSARAASGNTDTQYF	TRBD2	TRBJ2-3	TRBV20-1	NA
TGTGCCAGCAGCTCAACTAGGGCGGCGTATAGGGCAGAGACCCAGTACTTC	CASSSTRAAYRAETQYF	NA	TRBJ2-5	TRBV3-1	few
TGCAGTGCTAGGGGCGGCGGGAGCTCCTACAATGAGCAGTTCTTC	CSARGGGSSYNEQFF	TRBD2	TRBJ2-1	TRBV20-1	many
TGTGCCAGCAGTTTAGCCGGGACAATATCCTACGAGCAGTACTTC	CASSLAGTISYEQYF	NA	TRBJ2-7	TRBV28	NA
TGTGCCAGCAGTGGAAGGGAAGCTGGAGGCGAAAAACTGTTTTTT	CASSGREAGGEKLFF	NA	TRBJ1-4	TRBV6-1	few
TGTGCCAGCAGAAACTCAGGGGGAATCGGGGAGCTGTTTTTT	CASRNSGGIGELFF	TRBD1	TRBJ2-2	TRBV12-3/TRBV12-4	NA
TGTGCCAGCAGTCTCGACAGGGGTATCTACAATGAGCAGTTCTTC	CASSLDRGIYNEQFF	TRBD1	TRBJ2-1	TRBV7-3	NA
TGCAGCGTTGACAAGGGACAGGATACGCAGTATTTT	CSVDKGQDTQYF	TRBD1	TRBJ2-3	TRBV29-1	NA
TGTGCCAGCTCACCGCAGGGTGAAGATTACAATGAGCAGTTCTTC	CASSPQGEDYNEQFF	NA	TRBJ2-1	TRBV18	many
TGTGCCAGCAGCTTACGGGTCACTAGCGGGAGCTACGAGCAGTACTTC	CASSLRVTSGSYEQYF	TRBD2	TRBJ2-7	TRBV11-2	NA
TGTGCCAGCAGCTTGGGACAGGGTTGGGAGACCCAGTACTTC	CASSLGQGWETQYF	TRBD1	TRBJ2-5	TRBV7-6	many
TGCAGCGTCGCGCATACAAGGGAAAAACTGTTTTTT	CSVAHTREKLFF	NA	TRBJ1-4	TRBV29-1	NA
TGTGCCAGCAGTGAACGGCGGCAGAGCTCCTACAATGAGCAGTTCTTC	CASSERRQSSYNEQFF	NA	TRBJ2-1	TRBV6-1	many
TGCGCCAGCAGCCAAGACAGGGGGTTAGATACGCAGTATTTT	CASSQDRGLDTQYF	TRBD1	TRBJ2-3	TRBV4-1	many
TGCAGCGGTCAACAGGGCTACGAGCAGTACTTC	CSGQQGYEQYF	NA	TRBJ2-7	TRBV29-1	NA
TGTGCCATCGGGGGGACAAACTCTGGGGCCAACGTCCTGACTTTC	CAIGGTNSGANVLTF	NA	TRBJ2-6	TRBV10-3	NA
TGTGCCAGCAGCGTAGGTGGAGGACTAGCGGGAGCTCTTGAGCAGTTCTTC	CASSVGGGLAGALEQFF	TRBD2	TRBJ2-1	TRBV9	NA
TGTGCCAGCATCAAAGGTATGGCCTCCTACGAGCAGTACTTC	CASIKGMASYEQYF	NA	TRBJ2-7	TRBV28	few
TGTGCCATCCGACTAGCGGGACCCTACAATGAGCAGTTCTTC	CAIRLAGPYNEQFF	TRBD2	TRBJ2-1	TRBV10-3	NA
TGTGCCAGCAGCTTAGATCATGGCGAGCAGTACTTC	CASSLDHGEQYF	NA	TRBJ2-7	TRBV11-2	NA
TGTGCCAGCAGCTTCCGTCGGAGCCTCGGGGAGACCCAGTACTTC	CASSFRRSLGETQYF	NA	TRBJ2-5	TRBV7-6	NA
TGTGCCAGCAAATCCATAGTTAGGAACACTGAAGCTTTCTTT	CASKSIVRNTEAFF	NA	TRBJ1-1	TRBV27	NA